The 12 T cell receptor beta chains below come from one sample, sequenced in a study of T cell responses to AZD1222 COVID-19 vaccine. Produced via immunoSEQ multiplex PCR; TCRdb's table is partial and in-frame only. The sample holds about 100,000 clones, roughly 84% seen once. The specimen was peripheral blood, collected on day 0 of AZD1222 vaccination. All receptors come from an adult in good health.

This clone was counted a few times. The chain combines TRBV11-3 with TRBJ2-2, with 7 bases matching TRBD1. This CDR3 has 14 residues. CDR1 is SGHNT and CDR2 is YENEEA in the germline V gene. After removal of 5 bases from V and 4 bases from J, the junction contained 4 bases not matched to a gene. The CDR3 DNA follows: TGTGCCAGCAGCCCGACAGGGTTCACCGGGGAGCTGTTTTTT. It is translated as CASSPTGFTGELFF.

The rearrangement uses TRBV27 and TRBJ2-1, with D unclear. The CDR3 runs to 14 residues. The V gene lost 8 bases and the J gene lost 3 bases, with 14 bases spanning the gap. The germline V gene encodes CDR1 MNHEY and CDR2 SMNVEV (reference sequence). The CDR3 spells CASQRWNSYNEQFF. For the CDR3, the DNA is TGTGCCAGCCAAAGATGGAACAGCTACAATGAGCAGTTCTTC.

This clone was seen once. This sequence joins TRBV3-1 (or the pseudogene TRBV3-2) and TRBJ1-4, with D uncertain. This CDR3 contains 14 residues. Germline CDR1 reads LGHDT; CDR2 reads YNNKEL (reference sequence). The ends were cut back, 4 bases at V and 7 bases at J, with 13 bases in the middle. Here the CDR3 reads CASSPEVAVEKLFF. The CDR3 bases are TGTGCCAGCAGCCCAGAGGTGGCGGTTGAAAAACTGTTTTTT.

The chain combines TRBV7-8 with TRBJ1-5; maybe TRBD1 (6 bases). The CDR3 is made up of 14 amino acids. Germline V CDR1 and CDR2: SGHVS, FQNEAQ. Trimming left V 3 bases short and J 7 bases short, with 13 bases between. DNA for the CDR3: TGTGCCAGCAGCTTCCGGGACACCTCGCAGCCCCAGCATTTT. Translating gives CASSFRDTSQPQHF.

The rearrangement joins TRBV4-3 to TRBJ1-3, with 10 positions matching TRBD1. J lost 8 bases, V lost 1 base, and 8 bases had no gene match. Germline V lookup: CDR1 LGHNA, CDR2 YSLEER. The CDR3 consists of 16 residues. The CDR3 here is CASSQVLGQGRDTIYF. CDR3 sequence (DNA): TGCGCCAGCAGCCAAGTGTTGGGACAGGGGAGAGACACCATATATTTT.

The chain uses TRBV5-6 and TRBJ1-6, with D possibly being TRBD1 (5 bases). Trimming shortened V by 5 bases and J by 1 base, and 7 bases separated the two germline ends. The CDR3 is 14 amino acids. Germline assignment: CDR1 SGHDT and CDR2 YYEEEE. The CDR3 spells CASRRGSYNSPLHF. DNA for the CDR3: TGTGCCAGCAGGAGGGGTTCCTATAATTCACCCCTCCACTTT. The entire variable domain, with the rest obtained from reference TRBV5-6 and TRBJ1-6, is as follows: DAGVTQSPTHLIKTRGQQVTLRCSPKSGHDTVSWYQQALGQGPQFIFQYYEEEERQRGNFPDRFSGHQFPNYSSELNVNALLLGDSALYLCASRRGSYNSPLHFGNGTRLTVT.

The CDR3 here is CAWGRDYGYTF. The CDR3 DNA reads as TGTGCCTGGGGGAGAGACTATGGCTACACCTTC. The chain combines TRBV30 with TRBJ1-2; D gene unclear. The CDR3 contains 11 residues. CDR1 is GTSNPN, CDR2 SVGIG, per germline (reference sequence). V gave up 5 bases and J gave up 3 bases, with 7 bases separating them.

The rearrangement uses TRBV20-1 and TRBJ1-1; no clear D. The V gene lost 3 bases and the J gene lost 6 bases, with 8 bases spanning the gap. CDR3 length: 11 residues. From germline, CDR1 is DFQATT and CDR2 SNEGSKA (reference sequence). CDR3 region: CSASPLAEAFF. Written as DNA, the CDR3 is TGCAGTGCTAGCCCCCTCGCTGAAGCTTTCTTT.

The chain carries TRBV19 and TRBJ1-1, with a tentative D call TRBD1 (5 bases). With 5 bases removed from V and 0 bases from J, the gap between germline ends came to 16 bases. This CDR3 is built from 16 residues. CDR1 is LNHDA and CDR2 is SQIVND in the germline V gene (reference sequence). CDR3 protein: CASSFPGSRVNTEAFF. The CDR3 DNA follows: TGTGCCAGTAGTTTCCCAGGGAGCAGGGTGAACACTGAAGCTTTCTTT.

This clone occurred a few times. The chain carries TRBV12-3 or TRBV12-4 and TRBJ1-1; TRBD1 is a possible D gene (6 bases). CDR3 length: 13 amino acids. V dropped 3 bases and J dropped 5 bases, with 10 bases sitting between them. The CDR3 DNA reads TGTGCCAGCAGTTTGGGGGGGCCGACTGAAGCTTTCTTT. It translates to CASSLGGPTEAFF.

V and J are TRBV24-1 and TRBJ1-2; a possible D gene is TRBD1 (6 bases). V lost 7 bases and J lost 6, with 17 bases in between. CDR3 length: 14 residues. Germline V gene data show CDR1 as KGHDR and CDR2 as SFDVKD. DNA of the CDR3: TGTGCCACCAGGGGGGCAGGGAACGACAATGGCTACACCTTC. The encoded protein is CATRGAGNDNGYTF.

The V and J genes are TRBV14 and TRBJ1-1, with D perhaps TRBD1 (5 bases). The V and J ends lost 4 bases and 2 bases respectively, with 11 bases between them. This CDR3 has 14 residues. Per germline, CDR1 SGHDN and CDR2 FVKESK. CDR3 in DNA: TGTGCCAGCAGCCTGTGGGGCACAAACACTGAAGCTTTCTTT. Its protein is CASSLWGTNTEAFF.